This TCR beta chain was captured by sequencing in a study of T cell responses to AZD1222 COVID-19 vaccine. Study background: Second-dose recipients at about 4 or about 12 weeks were treated as one pooled group. General observations from the study: Spike-specific TCR repertoires showed rising breadth and depth after two AZD1222 doses. A mostly white British donor set with more females was recruited, and clonal diversity was possibly underestimated. Spike was spanned by vaccine-associated CD4 TCRs, which were dominant at 160-218 and 743-854.

Using immunoSEQ multiplex PCR, the repertoire was profiled, and TCRdb retains in-frame clones only, with some absent. The sample holds 25,000 to 35,000 clones, 89% seen once. Note on this clone: Its specificity is unknown.

Germline lookup yields CDR1 SGHRS and CDR2 YFSETQ. The ends lost 0 bases at V and 5 bases at J; junction bases unmatched: 8. This CDR3 has 16 residues. The TCR was taken from an adult in good health. This chain connects TRBV5-1 to TRBJ1-1; 9 nucleotides agree with TRBD1. The input for sequencing was peripheral blood, taken on day 0 of AZD1222 vaccination. DNA of the CDR3: TGCGCCAGCAGCTTGGGGGACAGGGTCCAAGGGACTGAAGCTTTCTTT. Translating gives CASSLGDRVQGTEAFF.